The 15 T cell receptor beta chains in this list originate from one sample, sequenced in a study of cytomegalovirus exposure and HLA in healthy donors. Use of 60 Vbeta and 13 Jbeta primers characterized the PCR. The repertoire was sequenced with immunoSEQ multiplex PCR; TCRdb's copy has only in-frame clones and lacks some. The top ten clones hold 1.4% to 1.5% of a sample with approximately 160,000 clones, 77% of them seen once. Sequencing was done on a sample of PBMCs. The source of these receptors is a woman in her thirties in good health and CMV-seropositive.

The chain has TRBV30 and TRBJ1-4; 10 nucleotides line up with TRBD1. V was clipped by 3 bases and J by 5 bases; unmatched bases: 3. The CDR3 sequence is 14 residues long. Germline lookup yields CDR1 GTSNPN and CDR2 SVGIG (reference sequence). Here the CDR3 reads CAWRRGQGNEKLFF. The CDR3 coding sequence is TGTGCCTGGAGGAGGGGACAGGGGAATGAAAAACTGTTTTTT.

This chain joins TRBV25-1 and TRBJ2-1, with 8 bases fitting TRBD2. The CDR3 runs 16 residues. Trimming took 4 bases from V and 2 from J; bases not matched to a gene: 7. Germline assignment: CDR1 MGHDK and CDR2 SYGVNS. CDR3 in DNA: TGTGCCAGCAGTGTCATAACTAGCGGCGCCTACAATGAGCAGTTCTTC. Its translation: CASSVITSGAYNEQFF.

This chain connects TRBV9 to TRBJ1-5; D might be TRBD1 (6 bases). Trimming removed 4 bases at V and 4 bases at J, with 15 bases between. Germline CDR1 reads SGDLS; CDR2 reads YYNGEE. The CDR3 is 15 amino acids. In nucleotides, the CDR3 is TGTGCCAGCAGCCCTCAATCAGGGGTTAATCAGCCCCAGCATTTT. It specifies CASSPQSGVNQPQHF.

The chain carries TRBV6-5 and TRBJ2-2; D possibly corresponds to TRBD2 (6 bases). Germline values: CDR1 MNHEY, CDR2 SVGAGI. This CDR3 contains 15 residues. Trimming stripped 3 bases from V and 3 bases from J, with 11 bases between. The CDR3 is CASSYVSGYTGELFF. In DNA form, the CDR3 reads TGTGCCAGCAGTTATGTTAGCGGTTACACCGGGGAGCTGTTTTTT.

The V and J genes are TRBV10-3 and TRBJ2-1, with 7 bases lining up with TRBD2. This CDR3 has 15 residues. Trimming at V came to 10 bases and at J to 2 bases, leaving 11 bases not matched to a gene. Germline loops: CDR1 ENHRY, CDR2 SYGVKD. In DNA form, the CDR3 reads TGTGCCACGATGGGGTCGCGGGAGACCTACAATGAGCAGTTCTTC. Its translation: CATMGSRETYNEQFF.

The rearrangement uses TRBV5-5 and TRBJ2-7, with D possibly matching TRBD1 (6 bases). V was cut by 1 base and J by 4 bases, with 9 bases left in between. This CDR3 region has 13 residues. Germline V gene data show CDR1 as SGHKS and CDR2 as YYEKEE (reference sequence). In DNA, the CDR3 is TGTGCCAGCAGCTTGTACAGGGAGTACGAGCAGTACTTC. Its translation: CASSLYREYEQYF.

The gene calls are TRBV6-5 and TRBJ2-7; 13 bases match TRBD2. With V trimmed by 7 bases and J by 3 bases, 3 bases remained unmatched. The CDR3 covers 14 residues. From germline, CDR1 is MNHEY and CDR2 SVGAGI. The CDR3 here is CASTGTSGNYEQYF. CDR3 nucleotides: TGTGCCAGCACAGGGACTAGCGGGAACTACGAGCAGTACTTC.

The V gene is TRBV18, the J gene TRBJ2-2, with TRBD1 matching over 9 bases. The CDR3 loop spans 16 amino acids. Trimming cost V 2 bases and J 6 bases; bases outside gene matches: 7. In germline, CDR1 is KGHSH, CDR2 LQKENI. The CDR3 DNA follows: TGTGCCAGCTCACCAATACAACAGGGGGCGGCCGGGGAGCTGTTTTTT. Translation gives CASSPIQQGAAGELFF.

The chain joins TRBV28 to TRBJ1-2; D perhaps matches TRBD1 (5 bases). The V end was cut by 5 bases, the J end by 5 bases, with 12 bases between. CDR1 and CDR2 (germline): MDHEN, SYDVKM. CDR3 length equals 13 residues. CDR3 nucleotide sequence: TGTGCCAGCAGTCCGACAGAGTTGTATGGCTACACCTTC. Translating gives CASSPTELYGYTF.

The chain carries TRBV13 and TRBJ2-7; weak D call: TRBD2 (6 bases). Trimming stripped 5 bases from V and 3 bases from J, with 14 bases between. In germline, CDR1 is PRHDT, CDR2 FYEKMQ (reference sequence). This CDR3 is built from 14 residues. CDR3 sequence reads: CASSLRGPLYEQYF. In DNA form, the CDR3 reads TGTGCCAGCAGCCTGCGGGGCCCCCTCTACGAGCAGTACTTC.

The chain joins TRBV27 to TRBJ2-1; D is ambiguous. The germline V gene has CDR1 MNHEY and CDR2 SMNVEV (reference sequence). This CDR3 is 12 amino acids long. Trimming pared 3 bases from V and 8 bases from J, leaving 8 bases between. In DNA, the CDR3 is TGTGCCAGCAGTTTCGGAGAACATGAGCAGTTCTTC. It specifies CASSFGEHEQFF.

The CDR3 region is CASSTASGSGTDTQYF. The CDR3 DNA reads as TGTGCCAGTAGTACGGCTAGCGGGAGTGGTACAGATACGCAGTATTTT. The chain uses TRBV19 and TRBJ2-3; 10 bases fit TRBD2. V shed 4 bases and J 3 bases; nucleotides not matched to a gene: 7. Germline V CDR1 and CDR2: LNHDA, SQIVND (reference sequence). The CDR3 consists of 16 residues.

This clone was counted between two and nine times. This rearrangement joins TRBV12-5 to TRBJ2-3; 7 nucleotides align to TRBD1. The CDR3 loop spans 17 amino acids. CDR1 is LGHNT, CDR2 FRNRAP, per germline. Germline trimming cut 0 bases from V and 1 base from J; bases unmatched to any gene: 7. The CDR3, as DNA: TGTGCTAGTGGTTTGGTATTAGAGGGGGCTGGCACAGATACGCAGTATTTT. Encoded protein: CASGLVLEGAGTDTQYF.

The genes are TRBV6-5 and TRBJ1-4; 10 bases are a match to TRBD1. The trim removed 4 bases at V and 7 bases at J, leaving 9 bases unmatched. Germline V lookup: CDR1 MNHEY, CDR2 SVGAGI. CDR3 length equals 16 residues. The CDR3 loop reads CASSLYTGTGAEKLFF. The CDR3 nucleotides read TGTGCCAGCAGTTTATATACCGGGACAGGGGCTGAAAAACTGTTTTTT.

The rearrangement joins TRBV2 to TRBJ1-2; D gene unclear. Trimming removed 1 base from V and 5 bases from J, with 8 bases in between. The CDR3 is 13 amino acids. Germline assignment: CDR1 SNHLY and CDR2 FYNNEI. The CDR3 is CASSEDGGYGYTF. The CDR3 DNA reads as TGTGCCAGCAGTGAAGACGGCGGATATGGCTACACCTTC.